The rows below give T cell receptor beta chains drawn from one sample of a study of neurological immune-mediated disorders. TCRdb fed the 5' RACE reads into MiXCR, producing one record per CDR3 protein. Found here are just over 30,000 distinct CDR3 sequences, 4.5% to 7% of them singletons; the top ten hold roughly 1.9%. Specimen: CD4+ T cells from blood. The receptors come from a woman in her 50s in good health. The CDR3 runs from the conserved cysteine through the conserved F or W. The order of the fields is D gene, V gene, J gene, clone size, CDR3 protein, CDR3 DNA. The D gene is left open where the match is weak. Where a row states a size, it is once, few, many or the class of an expanded clone; other rows omit it.

>TRBD1|TRBV29-1|TRBJ2-1|many
CSVGETGSYNEQFF
TGCAGCGTTGGGGAGACAGGGTCCTACAATGAGCAGTTCTTC
>.|TRBV10-3|TRBJ2-7|many
CAISESPENEQYF
TGTGCCATCAGTGAGTCCCCGGAGAACGAGCAGTACTTC
>.|TRBV7-9|TRBJ2-7|.
CASNYLPDRPYEQYF
TGTGCCAGCAACTATCTTCCCGACAGGCCATACGAGCAGTACTTC
>.|TRBV5-1|TRBJ2-2|many
CASRTGTYNTGELFF
TGCGCCAGCAGGACCGGGACATACAACACCGGGGAGCTGTTTTTT
>.|TRBV7-2|TRBJ2-2|many
CASSLGDGELFF
TGTGCCAGCAGCTTAGGCGACGGGGAGCTGTTTTTT
>.|TRBV20-1|TRBJ2-5|many
CSARDPLRAGGTQYF
TGCAGTGCTAGAGACCCCCTAAGGGCCGGAGGGACCCAGTACTTC
>.|TRBV6-5|TRBJ1-1|medium-sized
CASRRTGEEAFF
TGTGCCAGCAGAAGGACCGGGGAAGAAGCTTTCTTT
>.|TRBV5-1|TRBJ2-1|many
CASRQSLLDSEQFF
TGCGCCAGCAGGCAATCCCTGTTGGATAGTGAGCAGTTCTTC
>.|TRBV3-1|TRBJ2-1|many
CASSQDFGAQQFF
TGTGCCAGCAGCCAAGACTTTGGGGCTCAGCAGTTCTTC
>TRBD2|TRBV20-1|TRBJ2-1|many
CSAHTLIAGYDNEQFF
TGCAGTGCCCATACTTTGATAGCGGGTTACGACAATGAGCAGTTCTTC
>.|TRBV6-1|TRBJ1-1|many
CASSDLGYTEAFF
TGTGCCAGCAGTGATTTAGGGTACACTGAAGCTTTCTTT
>.|TRBV20-1|TRBJ1-2|many
CSGLTEDYGYTF
TGCAGTGGCCTGACAGAGGACTATGGCTACACCTTC
>TRBD2|TRBV20-1|TRBJ2-1|many
CSTSTSGLTYNEQFF
TGCAGTACCTCTACTAGCGGGCTTACCTACAATGAGCAGTTCTTC
>.|TRBV11-2|TRBJ2-2|many
CASSSGWGSGTGELFF
TGTGCCAGCAGCTCCGGGTGGGGGTCCGGCACCGGGGAGCTGTTTTTT
>.|TRBV6-1|TRBJ1-1|.
CASSFWSDLMNTEAFF
TGTGCCAGCAGCTTTTGGTCGGACCTAATGAACACTGAAGCTTTCTTT
>TRBD1|TRBV27|TRBJ1-2|many
CASRGQSNYGYTF
TGTGCCAGCAGGGGACAGTCTAACTATGGCTACACCTTC
>TRBD1|TRBV20-1|TRBJ1-1|many
CSARLGQGTEAFF
TGCAGTGCTAGATTGGGACAGGGCACTGAAGCTTTCTTT
>.|TRBV7-3|TRBJ2-1|many
CASSLTRFDEQFF
TGTGCCAGCAGCTTAACTCGGTTCGATGAGCAGTTCTTC
>TRBD2|TRBV20-1|TRBJ2-1|many
CSARNRGGGENEQFF
TGCAGTGCTAGAAATCGGGGCGGGGGGGAAAATGAGCAGTTCTTC
>TRBD1|TRBV28|TRBJ2-1|.
CASPPDRGSNEQFF
TGTGCCAGCCCCCCTGACAGGGGGTCCAATGAGCAGTTCTTC
>TRBD1|TRBV20-1|TRBJ2-1|once
CSATGQGALNEQFF
TGCAGTGCTACCGGACAGGGGGCCCTCAATGAGCAGTTCTTC
>.|TRBV7-2|TRBJ2-7|many
CASSLNGGGYYEQYF
TGTGCCAGCAGCTTAAATGGGGGAGGCTACTACGAGCAGTACTTC
>TRBD1|TRBV18|TRBJ1-4|many
CASSPSGTGGASQFF
TGTGCCAGCTCTCCGTCCGGGACAGGGGGCGCGTCTCAGTTTTTT
>.|TRBV2|TRBJ1-6|many
CASRAGTSSPLHF
TGTGCCAGCAGGGCCGGGACATCGTCACCCCTCCACTTT
>.|TRBV7-2|TRBJ1-6|many
CASSLVQSIHNSPLHF
TGTGCCAGCAGCTTAGTGCAGTCAATTCATAATTCACCCCTCCACTTT
>.|TRBV6-6|TRBJ1-6|many
CASSPGGGLGSPLHF
TGTGCCAGCAGTCCCGGGGGCGGGCTAGGTTCACCCCTCCACTTT